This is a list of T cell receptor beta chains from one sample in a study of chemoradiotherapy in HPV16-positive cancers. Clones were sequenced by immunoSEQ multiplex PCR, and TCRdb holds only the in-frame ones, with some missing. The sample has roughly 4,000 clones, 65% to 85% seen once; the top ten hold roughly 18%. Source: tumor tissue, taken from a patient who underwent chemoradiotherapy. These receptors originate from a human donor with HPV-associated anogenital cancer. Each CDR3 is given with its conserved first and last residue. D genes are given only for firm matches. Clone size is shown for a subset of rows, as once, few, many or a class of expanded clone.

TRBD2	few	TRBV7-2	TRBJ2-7	CASSFAYAGGEQYF	TGTGCCAGCAGCTTTGCGTATGCGGGGGGCGAGCAGTACTTC
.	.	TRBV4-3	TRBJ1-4	CASSQQRGTNEKLFF	TGCGCCAGCAGCCAACAAAGGGGGACTAATGAAAAACTGTTTTTT
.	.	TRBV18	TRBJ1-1	CASSLKPGRGNTEAFF	TGTGCCAGCTCACTCAAACCCGGACGGGGGAACACTGAAGCTTTCTTT
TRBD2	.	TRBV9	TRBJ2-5	CASSPGTSGGAGGYETQYF	TGTGCCAGCAGCCCCGGGACTAGCGGGGGGGCCGGGGGGTACGAGACCCAGTACTTC
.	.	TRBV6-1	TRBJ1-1	CASSAPGRLNTEAFF	TGTGCCAGCAGTGCTCCGGGACGGCTGAACACTGAAGCTTTCTTT
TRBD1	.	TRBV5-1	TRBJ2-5	CASSLEGAETQYF	TGCGCCAGCAGCTTGGAGGGGGCTGAGACCCAGTACTTC
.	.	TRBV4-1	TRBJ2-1	CASSPWEDRYNEQFF	TGCGCCAGCAGCCCCTGGGAGGACAGATACAATGAGCAGTTCTTC
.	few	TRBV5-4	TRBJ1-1	CASSLELTGNTEAFF	TGTGCCAGCAGCCTGGAGCTTACAGGGAACACTGAAGCTTTCTTT
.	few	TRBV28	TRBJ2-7	CASSLAGLKSSYEQYF	TGTGCCAGCAGTTTAGCTGGTCTAAAAAGCTCCTACGAGCAGTACTTC
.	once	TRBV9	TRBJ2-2	CASSVVLGGELFF	TGTGCCAGCAGCGTAGTACTGGGCGGGGAGCTGTTTTTT
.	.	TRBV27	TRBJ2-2	CASRWGFNTGELFF	TGTGCCAGCAGGTGGGGATTTAACACCGGGGAGCTGTTTTTT
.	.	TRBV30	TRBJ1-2	CAWSVRGHVNYGYTF	TGTGCCTGGAGTGTGAGGGGACACGTAAACTATGGCTACACCTTC
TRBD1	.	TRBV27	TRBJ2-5	CASSLNRGRLQETQYF	TGTGCCAGCAGTTTAAACAGGGGGCGTCTTCAGGAGACCCAGTACTTC
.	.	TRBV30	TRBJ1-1	CAWIPYPGMNTEAFF	TGTGCCTGGATCCCCTATCCGGGGATGAACACTGAAGCTTTCTTT
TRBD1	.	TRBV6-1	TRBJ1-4	CASSESLKGQATNEKLFF	TGTGCCAGCAGCGAAAGCTTAAAGGGACAGGCAACTAATGAAAAACTGTTTTTT
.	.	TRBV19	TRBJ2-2	CAASTSGTGELFF	TGTGCCGCCTCGACTAGTGGAACCGGGGAGCTGTTTTTT
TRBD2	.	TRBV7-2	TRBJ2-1	CASGWTSGPNEQFF	TGTGCCAGCGGTTGGACTAGCGGCCCCAATGAGCAGTTCTTC
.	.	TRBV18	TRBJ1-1	CASSEGGVLTEAFF	TGTGCCAGCTCGGAGGGGGGGGTTCTCACTGAAGCTTTCTTT
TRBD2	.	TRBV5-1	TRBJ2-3	CASSLTAGGPTDTQYF	TGCGCCAGCAGCTTGACAGCGGGAGGGCCCACAGATACGCAGTATTTT
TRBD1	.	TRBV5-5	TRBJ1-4	CASSQRDRVALNEKLFF	TGTGCCAGCAGCCAGCGAGACAGGGTTGCCCTTAATGAAAAACTGTTTTTT
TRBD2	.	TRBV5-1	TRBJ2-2	CASSPKPGLAGAGELFF	TGCGCCAGCAGCCCCAAACCGGGACTAGCGGGGGCCGGGGAGCTGTTTTTT
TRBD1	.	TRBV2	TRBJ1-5	CASSEDRRSGSNQPQHF	TGTGCCAGCAGTGAGGACAGGAGGTCCGGTAGCAATCAGCCCCAGCATTTT
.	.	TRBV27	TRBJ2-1	CASSRTLTNSYNEQFF	TGTGCCAGCAGTCGGACTTTAACTAACTCCTACAATGAGCAGTTCTTC
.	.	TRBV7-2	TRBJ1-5	CASSRKDINQPQHF	TGTGCCAGCAGCCGAAAGGACATCAATCAGCCCCAGCATTTT
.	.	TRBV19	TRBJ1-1	CASSIGGDTEAFF	TGTGCCAGTAGTATCGGAGGGGACACTGAAGCTTTCTTT
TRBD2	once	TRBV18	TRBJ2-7	CASSGLAGAGEQYF	TGTGCCAGCTCGGGACTAGCGGGAGCTGGCGAGCAGTACTTC
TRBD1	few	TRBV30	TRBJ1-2	CAWTGQDYGYTF	TGTGCCTGGACCGGACAGGACTATGGCTACACCTTC
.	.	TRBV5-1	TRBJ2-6	CASSLDRAGANVLTF	TGCGCCAGCAGCTTGGACAGGGCTGGGGCCAACGTCCTGACTTTC
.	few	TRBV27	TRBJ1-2	CASSLGGAGYTF	TGTGCCAGCAGCCTTGGGGGAGCCGGCTACACCTTC
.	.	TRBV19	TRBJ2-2	CASSISDGNTGELFF	TGTGCCAGTAGTATATCGGACGGGAACACCGGGGAGCTGTTTTTT
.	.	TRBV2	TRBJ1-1	CASSDQPGLNTEAFF	TGTGCCAGCAGTGACCAGCCAGGTCTGAACACTGAAGCTTTCTTT
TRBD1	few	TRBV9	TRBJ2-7	CASSVVGQGANEQYF	TGTGCCAGCAGCGTAGTGGGACAGGGGGCGAACGAGCAGTACTTC